These 30 T cell receptor beta chains were all obtained from the same sample, sequenced in a study of cytomegalovirus exposure and HLA in healthy donors. The PCR contained 60 Vbeta and 13 Jbeta primers. This table comes from immunoSEQ multiplex PCR, and its TCRdb copy is limited to in-frame clones, with some not included. In all, the sample yields around 70,000 clones. The source material was PBMCs. These TCRs come from a woman aged 40 to 50 in good health and CMV-seropositive.

The chain employs TRBV11-2 and TRBJ1-1; possible D gene TRBD1, 6 bases. Germline V CDR1 and CDR2: SGHAT, FQNNGV. There are 15 residues in the CDR3. V was cut by 5 bases and J by 1 base, with 14 bases left in between. CDR3 coding DNA: TGTGCCAGCAGCCCCCAGGGGAGTGGGAACACTGAAGCTTTCTTT. Translation: CASSPQGSGNTEAFF.

This chain connects TRBV6-1 to TRBJ2-2; TRBD1 agrees at 7 bases. The CDR3 is 15 amino acids. Germline V lookup: CDR1 MNHNS, CDR2 SASEGT. V trimming: 4 bases; J trimming: 4 bases; junction bases outside the gene matches: 6. In nucleotides, the CDR3 is TGTGCCAGCAGTGTTGACAGGGCGGCCACCGGGGAGCTGTTTTTT. Encoded protein: CASSVDRAATGELFF.

The V gene is TRBV5-5, the J gene TRBJ1-1, with D maybe TRBD1 (6 bases). Per germline, CDR1 SGHKS and CDR2 YYEKEE (reference sequence). Trimming took off 2 bases at V and 3 bases at J, with 8 bases between the two ends. There are 13 residues in the CDR3. The CDR3 sequence: CASSLAGDTEAFF. Written as DNA, the CDR3 is TGTGCCAGCAGCTTAGCAGGGGACACTGAAGCTTTCTTT.

The gene calls are TRBV7-3 and TRBJ1-2, with TRBD1 identical over 9 bases. CDR1 and CDR2 (germline): SGHTA, FQGTGA. The CDR3 covers 16 residues. V gave up 0 bases and J gave up 6 bases; unmatched junction bases: 8. In DNA form, the CDR3 reads TGTGCCAGCAGCTTAACCCCGGGACAGGGTGAAGATGGCTACACCTTC. Translating gives CASSLTPGQGEDGYTF.

The chain recombines TRBV7-3 with TRBJ2-5; D is possibly TRBD2 (7 bases). The CDR3 runs to 15 residues. V was clipped by 0 bases and J by 5 bases, with 13 bases between them. Germline CDR1 and CDR2: SGHTA and FQGTGA. The chain's CDR3 is CASSLTGGAMETQYF. CDR3 coding DNA: TGTGCCAGCAGCTTAACAGGGGGGGCCATGGAGACCCAGTACTTC.

V and J are TRBV7-9 and TRBJ2-1; D is perhaps TRBD2 (5 bases). The germline V gene has CDR1 SEHNR and CDR2 FQNEAQ (reference sequence). CDR3 size: 16 residues. V lost 2 bases and J 4 bases, leaving 15 bases between the germline ends. The CDR3 is CASSLSAGFRYNEQFF. DNA for the CDR3: TGTGCCAGCAGCTTATCGGCGGGTTTTCGGTACAATGAGCAGTTCTTC.

The chain carries TRBV9 and TRBJ2-3; the match to TRBD2 covers 12 bases. The V gene end was trimmed by 4 bases and the J gene end by 5 bases; junction bases not matched to a gene: 8. This CDR3 has 16 amino acids. Germline lookup yields CDR1 SGDLS and CDR2 YYNGEE. The DNA of the CDR3 is TGTGCCAGCAGCACACGGACTAGCGGGATATTAGATACGCAGTATTTT. Amino acid sequence: CASSTRTSGILDTQYF.

In nucleotides, the CDR3 is TGTGCCAGCAGTTCCCCTACCACAGGGGACAATGGCTACACCTTC. Residues: CASSSPTTGDNGYTF. V usage is TRBV6-5 and J usage is TRBJ1-2, with 7 bases aligning to TRBD1. Germline V gene sequence: CDR1 MNHEY, CDR2 SVGAGI. This CDR3 comprises 15 residues. Trimming cost V 4 bases and J 6 bases; bases outside gene matches: 11.

The DNA of the CDR3 is TGCGCCAGCAGCCAAGAGGGGGGCTACGAGCAGTACTTC. Translating gives CASSQEGGYEQYF. The chain couples TRBV4-3 to TRBJ2-7, with D maybe TRBD2 (6 bases). V lost 0 bases and J lost 3, with 6 bases in between. The CDR3 is made up of 13 amino acids. Germline CDR1 and CDR2: LGHNA and YSLEER.

This rearrangement joins TRBV19 to TRBJ1-2, with D tentatively TRBD1 (6 bases). V was cut by 4 bases and J by 8 bases, with 20 bases left in between. The CDR3 spans 15 residues. From germline, CDR1 is LNHDA and CDR2 SQIVND (reference sequence). CDR3 region: CASSRTGQGGVGYTF. For the CDR3, the DNA is TGTGCCAGTAGTAGGACGGGACAAGGGGGAGTGGGCTACACCTTC. Based on the CDR3 plus reference TRBV19 and TRBJ1-2, the full variable domain is DGGITQSPKYLFRKEGQNVTLSCEQNLNHDAMYWYRQDPGQGLRLIYYSQIVNDFQKGDIAEGYSVSREKKESFPLTVTSAQKNPTAFYLCASSRTGQGGVGYTFGSGTRLTVV.

Points on this clone: The sample contains more than one DNA sequence encoding this CDR3. The rearrangement joins TRBV7-3 to TRBJ2-5; D perhaps matches TRBD1 (5 bases). The CDR3 has 14 amino acids. The germline V and J ends were trimmed by 0 bases and 2 bases, with 7 bases remaining between them. Germline V lookup: CDR1 SGHTA, CDR2 FQGTGA. As DNA, the CDR3 is TGTGCCAGCAGCTTAACAAGGGGACAAGAGACCCAGTACTTC. Protein: CASSLTRGQETQYF. The full variable domain, rest sourced from reference TRBV7-3 and TRBJ2-5, is GAGVSQTPSNKVTEKGKYVELRCDPISGHTALYWYRQSLGQGPEFLIYFQGTGAADDSGLPNDRFFAVRPEGSVSTLKIQRTERGDSAVYLCASSLTRGQETQYFGPGTRLLVL.

V usage is TRBV14 and J usage is TRBJ1-2; no clear D. The CDR3 totals 13 residues. V lost 6 bases and J 3 bases, leaving 11 bases between the germline ends. Germline CDR1 is SGHDN and CDR2 is FVKESK. The CDR3 DNA follows: TGTGCCAGCAGTCCCACTGAGTACTATGGCTACACCTTC. This codes for CASSPTEYYGYTF.

The gene calls are TRBV28 and TRBJ1-4; 7 bases agree with TRBD1. The germline V gene has CDR1 MDHEN and CDR2 SYDVKM. This CDR3 has 14 amino acids. The V gene end was trimmed by 6 bases and the J gene end by 8 bases; junction bases not matched to a gene: 9. The CDR3 nucleotides are TGTGCCAGCAGCCGACAGGGCTTAAGCGAAAAACTGTTTTTT. It is translated as CASSRQGLSEKLFF.

The gene calls are TRBV30 and TRBJ1-2; D remains unclear. The germline V gene encodes CDR1 GTSNPN and CDR2 SVGIG (reference sequence). This CDR3 comprises 14 residues. V dropped 2 bases and J dropped 0 bases, with 10 bases sitting between them. The CDR3 here is CAWSIMTSNYGYTF. Here the CDR3 DNA reads TGTGCCTGGAGTATAATGACTTCTAACTATGGCTACACCTTC.

The V call is TRBV19, the J call TRBJ1-5, with D hard to call. CDR3 size: 13 residues. From germline, CDR1 is LNHDA and CDR2 SQIVND (reference sequence). The V and J ends lost 7 bases and 3 bases respectively, with 10 bases between them. The CDR3 loop reads CASNDRSNQPQHF. The CDR3 DNA reads TGTGCCAGTAACGATCGGTCCAATCAGCCCCAGCATTTT.

The DNA of the CDR3 is TGTGCCAGCAGCTTAGACCGCGCGGCCGGGGAGCTGTTTTTT. It is translated as CASSLDRAAGELFF. The chain joins TRBV11-3 to TRBJ2-2; D gene uncertain. This CDR3 comprises 14 residues. Germline-derived CDR1 and CDR2 are SGHNT and YENEEA. The ends were cut back, 0 bases at V and 6 bases at J, with 8 bases in the middle.

The CDR3 loop reads CASSHGGYSNQPQHF. The CDR3 region has the DNA TGTGCCAGCAGCCATGGGGGGTATAGCAATCAGCCCCAGCATTTT. This sequence joins TRBV5-6 and TRBJ1-5, with a possible D match to TRBD1 (5 bases). V dropped 4 bases and J dropped 0 bases, with 11 bases sitting between them. CDR3 length: 15 amino acids. Germline lookup yields CDR1 SGHDT and CDR2 YYEEEE.

This sequence joins TRBV12-5 and TRBJ2-7, with 10 positions matching TRBD1. The CDR3 has 15 amino acids. V trimming: 0 bases; J trimming: 3 bases; junction bases outside the gene matches: 2. The V gene's germline CDR1 is LGHNT and CDR2 FRNRAP. CDR3 protein: CASGLVDRGLYEQYF. The CDR3 DNA is TGTGCTAGTGGTTTGGTCGACAGGGGGCTCTACGAGCAGTACTTC.

The rearrangement joins TRBV6-1 to TRBJ1-3; no clear D. CDR1 is MNHNS, CDR2 SASEGT, per germline. The CDR3 length is 15 residues. With 2 bases removed from V and 4 bases from J, the gap between germline ends came to 12 bases. CDR3 protein: CASSEIGSEGNTIYF. The CDR3 DNA follows: TGTGCCAGCAGTGAAATCGGGTCCGAGGGAAACACCATATATTTT.

The rearrangement links TRBV2 to TRBJ1-2; possible D gene TRBD1, 5 bases. The CDR3 length is 16 residues. V was trimmed by 0 bases and J by 5 bases, leaving 16 bases between them. The V gene's germline CDR1 is SNHLY and CDR2 FYNNEI. For the CDR3, the DNA is TGTGCCAGCAGTGAAGCGGAGGGGAGTGCGGTGTATGGCTACACCTTC. This codes for CASSEAEGSAVYGYTF.

The gene calls are TRBV5-1 and TRBJ2-1, with TRBD1 matching over 10 bases. The CDR3 is 15 residues long. V lost 0 bases, J lost 4 bases, and 1 base stayed unmatched. Germline V gives CDR1 SGHRS, CDR2 YFSETQ. The CDR3 reads CASSLGGQGYNEQFF. As DNA, the CDR3 is TGCGCCAGCAGCTTGGGGGGACAGGGGTACAATGAGCAGTTCTTC.

The V call is TRBV7-2, the J call TRBJ2-5, with 9 bases identical to TRBD2. The CDR3 spans 15 residues. V gave up 2 bases and J gave up 5 bases; unmatched junction bases: 6. Germline CDR1 SGHTA, CDR2 FQGNSA. CDR3 nucleotide sequence: TGTGCCAGCAGCTTACAGCGGGGGGCGACGGAGACCCAGTACTTC. Encoded protein: CASSLQRGATETQYF.

The V gene is TRBV9, the J gene TRBJ2-6, with 10 bases fitting TRBD2. J was trimmed by 0 bases and V by 4 bases; bases with no gene match: 16. This CDR3 is built from 21 residues. The germline gives CDR1 SGDLS, CDR2 YYNGEE. Here the CDR3 DNA reads TGTGCCAGCAGCACACCCCAATTCGGGCTAGCGGGGGTCTCTGGGGCCAACGTCCTGACTTTC. Protein sequence: CASSTPQFGLAGVSGANVLTF. The full variable domain, its missing parts supplied by reference TRBV9 and TRBJ2-6, is DSGVTQTPKHLITATGQRVTLRCSPRSGDLSVYWYQQSLDQGLQFLIQYYNGEERAKGNILERFSAQQFPDLHSELNLSSLELGDSALYFCASSTPQFGLAGVSGANVLTFGAGSRLTVL.

The V and J genes are TRBV11-2 and TRBJ1-4; D is uncertain. The V gene's germline CDR1 is SGHAT and CDR2 FQNNGV. The CDR3 runs to 12 residues. Trimming took 3 bases from V and 6 from J, leaving 5 bases between them. For the CDR3, the DNA is TGTGCCAGCAGCTTTAATTATGAAAAACTGTTTTTT. Amino acids: CASSFNYEKLFF.

The J gene is TRBJ1-1, the V gene TRBV29-1; D not certain. CDR1 is SQVTM, CDR2 ANQGSEA, per germline. The CDR3 loop spans 11 amino acids. V was shortened by 7 bases and J by 3 bases, with 9 bases between the two germline ends. The chain's CDR3 is CSAELYTEAFF. CDR3 nucleotides: TGCAGCGCCGAACTCTACACTGAAGCTTTCTTT.

The rearrangement links TRBV11-1 to TRBJ2-5, with unresolved D. CDR3 size: 12 residues. Trimming took 5 bases from V and 5 from J, leaving 9 bases between them. Germline CDR1 SGHAT, CDR2 FQDESV (reference sequence). CDR3 DNA sequence: TGTGCCAGCAGCAGAGAACGGGAGACCCAGTACTTC. It encodes CASSRERETQYF.

V and J are TRBV7-2 and TRBJ2-3, with D perhaps TRBD1 (7 bases). The CDR3 sequence is 13 residues long. V dropped 8 bases and J dropped 4 bases, with 13 bases sitting between them. CDR1 SGHTA and CDR2 FQGNSA come from the germline V gene. CDR3 sequence: CASQFRGADTQYF. CDR3 DNA sequence: TGTGCCAGCCAATTCAGGGGGGCAGATACGCAGTATTTT. Combining the CDR3 with reference TRBV7-2 and TRBJ2-3 gives the whole variable domain GAGVSQSPSNKVTEKGKDVELRCDPISGHTALYWYRQSLGQGLEFLIYFQGNSAPDKSGLPSDRFSAERTGGSVSTLTIQRTQQEDSAVYLCASQFRGADTQYFGPGTRLTVL.

The V gene is TRBV7-5, the J gene TRBJ2-7; the table calls TRBD2, which could not be checked here. TRBV7-5 is tagged as a pseudogene. This CDR3 contains 14 residues. The CDR3 region has the DNA TGTGCCAGAAGCTTGTGGACTCCACCCTACGAGCAGTACTTC. It codes for CARSLWTPPYEQYF.

The V call is TRBV5-1, the J call TRBJ1-2, with unresolved D. The V end lost 4 bases, the J end lost 8 bases, and 12 bases lay between the germline ends. Germline V gene data show CDR1 as SGHRS and CDR2 as YFSETQ. This CDR3 has 12 residues. The CDR3 spells CASSTGLLGYTF. CDR3 sequence (DNA): TGCGCCAGCAGCACCGGACTGCTCGGCTACACCTTC.

This rearrangement joins TRBV4-1 to TRBJ1-2; D not resolved. Germline CDR1 MGHRA, CDR2 YSYEKL. V lost 7 bases and J 2 bases, leaving 17 bases between the germline ends. This CDR3 region has 15 residues. CDR3: CASTPSFQENYGYTF. Written as DNA, the CDR3 is TGCGCCAGCACCCCCTCGTTTCAGGAAAACTATGGCTACACCTTC.